Below, 32 T cell receptor beta chains from the same sample are listed, as sequenced in a study of blood T cell repertoires in COVID-19. The table came from immunoSEQ multiplex PCR; TCRdb's copy has only in-frame clones and leaves some out. Of 65,000 to 90,000 clones in the sample, 86% were seen once. The sequencing sample was made of peripheral blood. The origin of the receptors is a man older than 75 with COVID-19, enrolled during active disease.

The chain joins TRBV5-1 to TRBJ2-7, with D maybe TRBD1 (5 bases). The CDR3 sequence is 14 residues long. CDR1 is SGHRS, CDR2 YFSETQ, per germline. V was clipped by 0 bases and J by 3 bases, with 10 bases between them. The CDR3 reads CASSLGTPDYEQYF. CDR3 in DNA: TGCGCCAGCAGCTTGGGGACACCTGACTACGAGCAGTACTTC.

This clone was observed once. The chain joins TRBV4-2 to TRBJ2-7, with TRBD2 matching over 10 bases. With 0 bases clipped from V and 3 bases from J, the junction kept 8 bases outside the gene matches. Germline lookup yields CDR1 LGHNA and CDR2 YNFKEQ. The CDR3 length is 17 residues. This CDR3 is CASSQEGQRGGYYEQYF. CDR3 coding DNA: TGTGCCAGCAGCCAAGAAGGCCAGCGGGGGGGCTACTACGAGCAGTACTTC.

This chain uses TRBV11-3 with TRBJ2-7; 11 nucleotides align to TRBD2. Unmatched junction bases numbered 7, after V lost 8 bases and J lost 1 base. The CDR3 covers 15 residues. Germline V gives CDR1 SGHNT, CDR2 YENEEA. As DNA, the CDR3 is TGTGCCAGCCCTCTTAGCGGGGGGGTTTCCTACGAGCAGTACTTC. Its translation: CASPLSGGVSYEQYF.

Only a few counts were recorded for this clone. The DNA for the CDR3 is TGTGCCAGCAGCCAGACTAGCGGAATATCCTACGAGCAGTACTTC. As protein: CASSQTSGISYEQYF. The chain joins TRBV3-1 (or the pseudogene TRBV3-2) to TRBJ2-7; 9 bases are a match to TRBD2. The V segment lost 3 bases and the J segment 1 base; nucleotides outside the gene matches: 4. This CDR3 spans 15 amino acids. Germline values: CDR1 LGHDT, CDR2 YNNKEL (reference sequence).

The chain recombines TRBV7-9 with TRBJ2-3; D gene unclear. Trimming removed 7 bases at V and 2 bases at J, with 7 bases between. CDR1 is SEHNR and CDR2 is FQNEAQ in the germline V gene (reference sequence). The CDR3 covers 12 residues. CDR3 loop: CASKQFTDTQYF. Written as DNA, the CDR3 is TGTGCCAGCAAACAGTTCACAGATACGCAGTATTTT.

The chain has TRBV7-9 and TRBJ2-7, with 10 bases that match TRBD2. This CDR3 spans 15 amino acids. The V and J ends lost 3 bases and 3 bases, in that order; junction bases with no gene match: 5. Germline CDR1 SEHNR, CDR2 FQNEAQ (reference sequence). This chain's CDR3 is CASSFGTSVIYEQYF. The DNA of the CDR3 is TGTGCCAGCAGCTTTGGGACTAGCGTGATCTACGAGCAGTACTTC.

In this sample, this clone turned up once. The V and J genes are TRBV12-3 or TRBV12-4 and TRBJ1-2; D might be TRBD1 (5 bases). The CDR3 has 12 amino acids. V was pared by 9 bases and J by 4 bases, with 12 bases between. CDR3 in DNA: TGTGCCAGTTGCCTGGGGGGCTATGGCTACACCTTC. Translating it yields CASCLGGYGYTF.

The gene calls are TRBV7-3 and TRBJ1-1; a weak D match, TRBD1 (6 bases). CDR3 size: 16 residues. Between the trimmed V and J ends, which lost 5 bases and 1 base, there was a span of 17 bases. Per germline, CDR1 SGHTA and CDR2 FQGTGA. The DNA for the CDR3 is TGTGCCAGCAGCCCCTATGGTCGGGACAAGAACACTGAAGCTTTCTTT. Encoded protein: CASSPYGRDKNTEAFF.

V and J are TRBV4-2 and TRBJ2-5; 7 bases are a match to TRBD1. Germline V gives CDR1 LGHNA, CDR2 YNFKEQ. Trimming removed 5 bases from V and 2 bases from J; junction bases left unmatched: 11. The CDR3 sequence is 16 residues long. DNA for the CDR3: TGTGCCAGCAGCATCCGGGACAGCCGAGGGCAAGAGACCCAGTACTTC. Encoded protein: CASSIRDSRGQETQYF.

V usage is TRBV4-1 and J usage is TRBJ1-6, with 9 positions matching TRBD1. Germline V gene sequence: CDR1 MGHRA, CDR2 YSYEKL. Germline trimming cut 0 bases from V and 7 bases from J; bases unmatched to any gene: 1. The CDR3 has 15 amino acids. The CDR3 protein is CASSQEGTGNSPLHF. The CDR3 DNA sequence: TGCGCCAGCAGCCAAGAGGGGACAGGGAATTCACCCCTCCACTTT.

The rearrangement links TRBV28 to TRBJ2-7, with 7 bases identical to TRBD1. The CDR3 spans 14 residues. CDR1 and CDR2 from the germline V gene are MDHEN and SYDVKM. V was pared by 6 bases and J by 3 bases, with 8 bases of the junction left unmatched. In nucleotides, the CDR3 is TGTGCCAGCAGCAAACAGGGGCTAAGCTACGAGCAGTACTTC. Translation: CASSKQGLSYEQYF.

V usage is TRBV18 and J usage is TRBJ1-1; D call uncertain. There are 15 residues in the CDR3. V shed 1 base and J shed 4 bases, with 13 bases lying between them. Germline V CDR1 and CDR2: KGHSH, LQKENI. The CDR3 nucleotides are TGTGCCAGCTCACCACGCGGCAGCCCGGTCACTGAAGCTTTCTTT. Protein sequence: CASSPRGSPVTEAFF.

This chain links TRBV28 with TRBJ2-2; a weak D match, TRBD2 (5 bases). The CDR3 runs 11 residues. V was clipped by 7 bases and J by 7 bases, with 7 bases between them. Germline CDR1 and CDR2: MDHEN and SYDVKM. CDR3 nucleotides: TGTGCCAGCAACGGGATCGGGGAGCTGTTTTTT. It translates to CASNGIGELFF. Full variable domain (rest looked up from reference TRBV28 and TRBJ2-2): DVKVTQSSRYLVKRTGEKVFLECVQDMDHENMFWYRQDPGLGLRLIYFSYDVKMKEKGDIPEGYSVSREKKERFSLILESASTNQTSMYLCASNGIGELFFGEGSRLTVL.

Worth noting for this clone: Relative to the germline gene, one junction end is altered; a read error may explain this. V usage is TRBV14 and J usage is TRBJ1-2; 8 bases match TRBD1. Germline values: CDR1 SGHDN, CDR2 FVKESK. The CDR3 length is 14 residues. The CDR3 bases are TGTGTCAGCAGCCAGGCCACAGGGGGTTATGGCTACACCTTC. Its protein product is CVSSQATGGYGYTF. Using reference TRBV14 and TRBJ1-2 for the parts outside the CDR3, the full variable domain is EAGVTQFPSHSVIEKGQTVTLRCDPISGHDNLYWYRRVMGKEIKFLLHFVKESKQDESGMPNNRFLAERTGGTYSTLKVQPAELEDSGVYFCVSSQATGGYGYTFGSGTRLTVV.

The chain uses TRBV5-1 and TRBJ2-3; 16 bases fit TRBD2. This CDR3 has 16 amino acids. Trimming at V came to 2 bases and at J to 4 bases, leaving 1 base not matched to a gene. The germline V gene has CDR1 SGHRS and CDR2 YFSETQ. The CDR3 spells CASSFGTSGGADTQYF. DNA of the CDR3: TGCGCCAGCAGCTTTGGGACTAGCGGGGGGGCAGATACGCAGTATTTT.

The chain couples TRBV29-1 to TRBJ1-2; no reliable D call. The CDR3 is 10 residues long. The V end lost 8 bases, the J end lost 6 bases, and 10 bases lay between the germline ends. Germline assignment: CDR1 SQVTM and CDR2 ANQGSEA. The DNA for the CDR3 is TGCAGCATCGACCTAGATGGCTACACCTTC. This encodes CSIDLDGYTF.

The V gene is TRBV3-1 (or the pseudogene TRBV3-2), the J gene TRBJ1-1; 9 nucleotides agree with TRBD1. The CDR3 consists of 14 residues. Germline-derived CDR1 and CDR2 are LGHDT and YNNKEL (reference sequence). V lost 3 bases and J lost 5; bases outside the gene matches: 4. CDR3: CASSQGTGWTEAFF. The CDR3 region has the DNA TGTGCCAGCAGCCAGGGGACAGGGTGGACTGAAGCTTTCTTT.

The DNA of the CDR3 is TGTGCCAGTAGTACCATCACCGGGACAGGGAACACGAACTATGGCTACACCTTC. Amino acids: CASSTITGTGNTNYGYTF. This chain uses TRBV19 with TRBJ1-2; TRBD1 matches at 9 bases. J gave up 2 bases and V 4 bases, and 14 bases lay outside the gene matches. Germline-derived CDR1 and CDR2 are LNHDA and SQIVND (reference sequence). The CDR3 extends over 18 amino acids.

The V gene is TRBV19, the J gene TRBJ1-4; 8 nucleotides match TRBD1. V gave up 5 bases and J gave up 6 bases; unmatched junction bases: 11. In germline, CDR1 is LNHDA, CDR2 SQIVND (reference sequence). This CDR3 is 16 amino acids long. Written as DNA, the CDR3 is TGTGCCAGTAGTCCCTTAGGACAGGGAGGGGATGAAAAACTGTTTTTT. It translates to CASSPLGQGGDEKLFF.

The rearrangement joins TRBV7-2 to TRBJ1-2; no firm D call. Germline lookup yields CDR1 SGHTA and CDR2 FQGNSA. Between the trimmed V and J ends, which lost 3 bases and 4 bases, there was a span of 6 bases. The CDR3 is 12 amino acids. The CDR3 sequence: CASSFGIYGYTF. The CDR3 DNA follows: TGTGCCAGCAGCTTCGGGATCTATGGCTACACCTTC.

The rearrangement uses TRBV6-4 and TRBJ2-6; D ambiguous. Germline V lookup: CDR1 MRHNA, CDR2 SNTAGT. V was trimmed by 0 bases and J by 0 bases, leaving 12 bases between them. This CDR3 contains 18 residues. The CDR3 nucleotides are TGTGCCAGCAGTGACTCAATGGGCTCCAGCTCTGGGGCCAACGTCCTGACTTTC. Protein: CASSDSMGSSSGANVLTF.

This chain links TRBV5-1 with TRBJ1-1; TRBD1 matches 10 bases. Germline lookup yields CDR1 SGHRS and CDR2 YFSETQ. V lost 8 bases and J lost 1; bases outside the gene matches: 8. CDR3 length: 15 residues. CDR3 residues: CASDRGQGGNTEAFF. As DNA, the CDR3 is TGCGCCAGTGACAGGGGGCAAGGGGGGAACACTGAAGCTTTCTTT.

This clone was counted a single time. The chain couples TRBV19 to TRBJ2-1; 7 bases fit TRBD2. Losses at the gene ends were 2 bases for V and 8 bases for J; bases not matched to a gene: 6. This CDR3 spans 14 amino acids. Germline CDR1 LNHDA, CDR2 SQIVND (reference sequence). The DNA of the CDR3 is TGTGCCAGTAGTATAAGCAAGCGGGGCGATGAGCAGTTCTTC. Translating it yields CASSISKRGDEQFF.

The chain carries TRBV3-1 (or the pseudogene TRBV3-2) and TRBJ2-3, with 10 bases that match TRBD2. The ends lost 4 bases at V and 5 bases at J; junction bases unmatched: 3. The CDR3 consists of 14 residues. The germline V gene encodes CDR1 LGHDT and CDR2 YNNKEL (reference sequence). CDR3 residues: CASSLSGGKDTQYF. CDR3 coding DNA: TGTGCCAGCAGCCTTAGCGGGGGGAAAGATACGCAGTATTTT.

This CDR3 is CASRRYSNQPQHF. Written as DNA, the CDR3 is TGTGCCAGCCGGAGGTATAGCAATCAGCCCCAGCATTTT. The V call is TRBV12-3 or TRBV12-4, the J call TRBJ1-5; no firm D call. The CDR3 loop spans 13 amino acids. Trimming removed 8 bases at V and 0 bases at J, with 8 bases between.

This clone was counted only a few times. The V and J genes are TRBV6-5 and TRBJ2-7, with 12 bases matching TRBD2. Losses at the gene ends were 6 bases for V and 12 bases for J; bases not matched to a gene: 6. Looked up from germline, CDR1 is MNHEY and CDR2 is SVGAGI. The CDR3 contains 12 residues. The CDR3 region is CASRRLAGELYF. DNA for the CDR3: TGTGCCAGCAGAAGACTAGCGGGGGAGTTGTACTTC.

This clone was observed once. This sequence joins TRBV9 and TRBJ2-1, with 10 positions matching TRBD2. CDR1 is SGDLS and CDR2 is YYNGEE in the germline V gene. The ends lost 0 bases at V and 7 bases at J; junction bases unmatched: 10. The CDR3 has 17 residues. The CDR3 sequence: CASSVGWRGLARNEQFF. Here the CDR3 DNA reads TGTGCCAGCAGCGTAGGATGGAGGGGACTAGCGAGGAATGAGCAGTTCTTC.

This rearrangement joins TRBV28 to TRBJ1-2; 8 bases are a match to TRBD1. The CDR3 is 13 amino acids. V was clipped by 5 bases and J by 8 bases; unmatched bases: 7. Germline V lookup: CDR1 MDHEN, CDR2 SYDVKM. CDR3 sequence: CASSAPGGGGYTF. The CDR3 DNA reads TGTGCCAGCAGTGCTCCAGGGGGCGGGGGCTACACCTTC.

The chain combines TRBV3-1 (or the pseudogene TRBV3-2) with TRBJ1-1; a possible D gene is TRBD1 (5 bases). This CDR3 comprises 16 residues. V lost 0 bases and J 1 base, leaving 12 bases between the germline ends. The germline V gene encodes CDR1 LGHDT and CDR2 YNNKEL (reference sequence). In DNA form, the CDR3 reads TGTGCCAGCAGCCAAGATCCCGGACACACGAACACTGAAGCTTTCTTT. Its translation: CASSQDPGHTNTEAFF.

This chain uses TRBV10-3 with TRBJ1-1; 9 bases match TRBD1. CDR1 is ENHRY, CDR2 SYGVKD, per germline. V shed 4 bases and J 5 bases; nucleotides not matched to a gene: 5. This CDR3 has 14 amino acids. CDR3 nucleotides: TGTGCCATCAGTGGGACAGGGGCCGGGACTGAAGCTTTCTTT. Translating it yields CAISGTGAGTEAFF.

The chain has TRBV27 and TRBJ2-4, with TRBD1 matching 9 bases. The CDR3 has 16 amino acids. Germline trimming cut 5 bases from V and 0 bases from J; bases unmatched to any gene: 5. Germline lookup yields CDR1 MNHEY and CDR2 SMNVEV (reference sequence). CDR3 region: CASSPGQGLAKNIQYF. CDR3 bases: TGTGCCAGCAGTCCGGGACAGGGCCTAGCCAAAAACATTCAGTACTTC.

The gene calls are TRBV10-1 and TRBJ1-2; tentative D call: TRBD1 (6 bases). Germline lookup yields CDR1 WNHNN and CDR2 SYGVQD (reference sequence). Trimming shortened V by 8 bases and J by 8 bases, and 24 bases separated the two germline ends. The length of the CDR3 is 15 residues. CDR3 sequence reads: CASGTLRQAWRGYTF. DNA of the CDR3: TGCGCCAGCGGAACCCTAAGACAGGCCTGGAGGGGCTACACCTTC.